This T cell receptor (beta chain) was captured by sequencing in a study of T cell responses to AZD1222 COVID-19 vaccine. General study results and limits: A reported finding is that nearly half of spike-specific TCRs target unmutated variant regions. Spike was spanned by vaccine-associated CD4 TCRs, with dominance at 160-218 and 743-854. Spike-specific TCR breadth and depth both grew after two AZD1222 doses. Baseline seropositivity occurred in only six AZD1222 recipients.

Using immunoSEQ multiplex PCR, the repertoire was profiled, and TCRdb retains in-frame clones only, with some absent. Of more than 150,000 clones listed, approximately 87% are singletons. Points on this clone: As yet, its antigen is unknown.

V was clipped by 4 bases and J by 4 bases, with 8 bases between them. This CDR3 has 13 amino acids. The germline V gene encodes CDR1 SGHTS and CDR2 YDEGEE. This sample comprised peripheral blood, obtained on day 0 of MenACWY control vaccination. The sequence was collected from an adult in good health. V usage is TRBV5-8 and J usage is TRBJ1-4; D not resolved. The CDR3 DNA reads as TGTGCCAGCAGCATACAGATTAATGAAAAACTGTTTTTT. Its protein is CASSIQINEKLFF.